Listed below are T cell receptor beta chains from one sample, sequenced in a study of cytomegalovirus exposure and HLA in healthy donors. Clones were sequenced by immunoSEQ multiplex PCR, and TCRdb holds only the in-frame ones, with some missing. The sample contains more than 55,000 clones, around 90% of which appear only once. Sequenced sample: PBMCs. Receptors were obtained from a woman under 30 in good health and CMV-seronegative. Both conserved end residues are part of each CDR3.

CDR3	J	V
CAIGPWENTDTQYF	TRBJ2-3	TRBV6-1
CASSLSTGGDQPQHF	TRBJ1-5	TRBV27
CASSQKGQGSYTF	TRBJ1-2	TRBV5-6
CASAGAPSNYGYTF	TRBJ1-2	TRBV19
CASSFSSTGATAYQPQHF	TRBJ1-5	TRBV28
CASSHGQGALNTEAFF	TRBJ1-1	TRBV7-8
CAWRKWDRSTEAFF	TRBJ1-1	TRBV30
CASSPNRVRREQYF	TRBJ2-7	TRBV14
CATSRVGAGAYGYTF	TRBJ1-2	TRBV15
CATTGDGNSPLHF	TRBJ1-6	TRBV2
CASSMGGSLNTEAFF	TRBJ1-1	TRBV19
CASSFELGQHYEQYF	TRBJ2-7	TRBV28
CASSFQGFNLVDTQYF	TRBJ2-3	TRBV4-1
CASSLISAGRGNTEAFF	TRBJ1-1	TRBV27
CASSNEGHTEAFF	TRBJ1-1	TRBV6-1
CASSLTTGSANSPLHF	TRBJ1-6	TRBV18
CASSTDRAPLHF	TRBJ1-6	TRBV18
CASRTDSGDYNEQFF	TRBJ2-1	TRBV2
CATSASGQGATEAFF	TRBJ1-1	TRBV15
CASSLLGTASSYEQYF	TRBJ2-7	TRBV5-1
CASSRTLGSRIQYF	TRBJ2-4	TRBV7-6
CASSFNSDTQYF	TRBJ2-3	TRBV7-2
CASRSGRSYNEQFF	TRBJ2-1	TRBV2
CASTGIMNTEAFF	TRBJ1-1	TRBV19
CSVGLPGGQETQYF	TRBJ2-5	TRBV29-1
CASSLGSSRGDTQYF	TRBJ2-3	TRBV7-2
CASSLDSDTQYF	TRBJ2-3	TRBV11-3
CASSLDTPKRSGNTIYF	TRBJ1-3	TRBV7-2
CASGPWTSGSYEQYF	TRBJ2-7	TRBV28
CASRTPGQGANIYGTCEQYF	TRBJ2-7	TRBV27
CASSLADREGTEAFF	TRBJ1-1	TRBV4-1
CASVFEGTYGYTF	TRBJ1-2	TRBV28
CASSGRSSYEQYF	TRBJ2-7	TRBV27
CATAGSWGTDTQYF	TRBJ2-3	TRBV5-4
CAISALGLSNTGELFF	TRBJ2-2	TRBV10-3
CASSKALTDTQYF	TRBJ2-3	TRBV21-1
CASTLVSSGNTIYF	TRBJ1-3	TRBV7-8
CASSRQGSGELFF	TRBJ2-2	TRBV5-1
CATVSGGGRVIQYF	TRBJ2-4	TRBV28
CASSLTPGQANYGYTF	TRBJ1-2	TRBV28
CASSERGYHEQYF	TRBJ2-7	TRBV2
CASSEYQGEAYEQYF	TRBJ2-7	TRBV6-1
CASSGGHGIGNEQFF	TRBJ2-1	TRBV7-8
CASSPGSQRGEQYF	TRBJ2-7	TRBV7-2
CSVGPTGGSYEQYF	TRBJ2-7	TRBV29-1
CASSPDRADYGYTF	TRBJ1-2	TRBV16
CASSDGGAGPLGQFF	TRBJ2-1	TRBV27
CASSLGQAFEQYF	TRBJ2-7	TRBV2
CASSPRGLAGGNEQFF	TRBJ2-1	TRBV14
CASSYAGTGSYEQYF	TRBJ2-7	TRBV6-5
CAWSVGLNSNQPQHF	TRBJ1-5	TRBV30